These 27 T cell receptor beta chains share one sample of origin, sequenced in a study of blood T cell repertoires in COVID-19. The data were produced by immunoSEQ multiplex PCR, yet TCRdb's version contains in-frame clones alone and is incomplete. Here the sample spans around 380,000 clones, roughly 80% being singletons. The sample comprised peripheral blood. Receptor source: a human donor with acute or convalescent COVID-19. The donor label of this sample is uncertain.

This clone was observed a few times. The V and J genes are TRBV11-2 and TRBJ2-1; 7 bases line up with TRBD2. CDR3 length: 16 amino acids. The V gene's germline CDR1 is SGHAT and CDR2 FQNNGV. Trimming took 1 base from V and 6 from J; bases not matched to a gene: 9. The chain's CDR3 is CASSLGNGASGNEQFF. In DNA form, the CDR3 reads TGTGCCAGCAGCTTAGGGAACGGGGCTAGCGGCAATGAGCAGTTCTTC.

This clone was seen more than once but under ten times. The CDR3 loop reads CASSLGRASRGEKLFF. The DNA for the CDR3 is TGTGCCAGCAGCTTAGGCCGGGCCTCAAGGGGTGAAAAACTGTTTTTT. The chain combines TRBV7-9 with TRBJ1-4, with D tentatively TRBD1 (5 bases). The germline V gene encodes CDR1 SEHNR and CDR2 FQNEAQ (reference sequence). The CDR3 consists of 16 residues. V was clipped by 1 base and J by 7 bases, with 16 bases between them.

V and J are TRBV7-2 and TRBJ1-5, with 8 bases lining up with TRBD1. This CDR3 is 16 amino acids long. V gave up 5 bases and J gave up 14 bases; unmatched junction bases: 20. Germline V CDR1 and CDR2: SGHTA, FQGNSA. The CDR3, as DNA: TGTGCCAGCAGCGAATCCGGGACAGGACTTGCCTACGGCGAGCATTTT. Translated, it gives CASSESGTGLAYGEHF.

This chain joins TRBV11-2 and TRBJ2-1, with D unclear. V lost 4 bases to trimming and J lost 4 bases, with 8 bases between them. Germline loops: CDR1 SGHAT, CDR2 FQNNGV. The CDR3 has 13 amino acids. CDR3 sequence reads: CASSYTTYNEQFF. The CDR3 coding sequence is TGTGCCAGCAGCTATACTACGTACAATGAGCAGTTCTTC.

This chain joins TRBV21-1 and TRBJ2-7; no check of the table's D call, TRBD1, against the DNA was made. TRBV21-1 is a pseudogene locus. The CDR3 length is 12 residues. CDR3 sequence: CASSPGFREQYF. As DNA, the CDR3 is TGTGCCAGCTCTCCAGGGTTCCGCGAGCAGTACTTC.

This clone is a singleton in its sample. This chain uses TRBV30 with TRBJ1-3; D ambiguous. Per the germline V gene, CDR1 is GTSNPN and CDR2 is SVGIG (reference sequence). This CDR3 is built from 16 residues. Trimming pared 0 bases from V and 3 bases from J, leaving 15 bases between. CDR3 in DNA: TGTGCCTGGAGTGTTCAGAACGGACTTCATGGAAACACCATATATTTT. It codes for CAWSVQNGLHGNTIYF.

The gene calls are TRBV3-1 (or the pseudogene TRBV3-2) and TRBJ1-3; 7 bases align to TRBD1. V was clipped by 6 bases and J by 2 bases; unmatched bases: 7. CDR1 and CDR2 from the germline V gene are LGHDT and YNNKEL (reference sequence). This CDR3 spans 15 amino acids. CDR3 in amino acids: CASRQSGTAGNTIYF. The CDR3 DNA reads TGTGCCAGCAGGCAATCCGGGACAGCTGGAAACACCATATATTTT.

The CDR3 reads CASSFDSYNSPLHF. CDR3 sequence (DNA): TGCGCCAGCAGCTTCGACAGCTATAATTCACCCCTCCACTTT. The chain couples TRBV5-1 to TRBJ1-6, with D possibly TRBD1 on 5 matching bases. V lost 2 bases and J 3 bases, leaving 6 bases between the germline ends. Germline values: CDR1 SGHRS, CDR2 YFSETQ. There are 14 residues in the CDR3.

The chain couples TRBV30 to TRBJ2-6; D remains ambiguous. Trimming left V 3 bases short and J 1 base short, with 4 bases between. Germline CDR1 GTSNPN, CDR2 SVGIG (reference sequence). This CDR3 has 13 residues. CDR3 protein: CAWRTSGANVLTF. Here the CDR3 DNA reads TGTGCCTGGAGGACATCTGGGGCCAACGTCCTGACTTTC.

This chain connects TRBV28 to TRBJ2-7; D might be TRBD2 (6 bases). Trimming pared 2 bases from V and 2 bases from J, leaving 25 bases between. CDR1 and CDR2 (germline): MDHEN, SYDVKM. CDR3 length equals 19 residues. CDR3 sequence (DNA): TGTGCCAGCAGTTTAGTTGGTGGAGGGACGGTTTCCAGAGCCTACGAGCAGTACTTC. Translation gives CASSLVGGGTVSRAYEQYF.

V and J are TRBV18 and TRBJ2-7; TRBD2 might be the D (5 bases). The germline gives CDR1 KGHSH, CDR2 LQKENI. Trimming removed 3 bases from V and 2 bases from J, with 14 bases in between. The CDR3 contains 15 residues. DNA for the CDR3: TGTGCCAGCTCACCCTCGGAAGGAGGAGCCTACGAGCAGTACTTC. This gives the protein CASSPSEGGAYEQYF.

The V and J genes are TRBV15 and TRBJ1-5; D unresolved. CDR3 size: 13 residues. V gave up 5 bases and J gave up 7 bases, with 12 bases separating them. Germline V gene sequence: CDR1 LNHNV, CDR2 YYDKDF (reference sequence). CDR3 nucleotide sequence: TGTGCCACCAGCCTAGAGGTAGCACAGCCCCAGCATTTT. Protein: CATSLEVAQPQHF.

The V and J genes are TRBV7-9 and TRBJ2-3; possible D gene TRBD2, 6 bases. Germline-derived CDR1 and CDR2 are SEHNR and FQNEAQ (reference sequence). V lost 7 bases and J lost 5, with 16 bases in between. The CDR3 consists of 14 residues. The CDR3 region has the DNA TGTGCCAGCATCCACCCCACGGGGGTAGATACGCAGTATTTT. It translates to CASIHPTGVDTQYF.

J is TRBJ1-3 and V is TRBV2; TRBD1 might be the D (6 bases). Deletions cut 5 bases from V and 2 bases from J, with 16 bases between. CDR3 length: 16 amino acids. Germline CDR1 SNHLY, CDR2 FYNNEI. CDR3 nucleotide sequence: TGTGCCAGCAGTACCGACCTTACAGGGACTGGAAACACCATATATTTT. Translating gives CASSTDLTGTGNTIYF. Using reference TRBV2 and TRBJ1-3 for the parts outside the CDR3, the full variable domain is EPEVTQTPSHQVTQMGQEVILRCVPISNHLYFYWYRQILGQKVEFLVSFYNNEISEKSEIFDDQFSVERPDGSNFTLKIRSTKLEDSAMYFCASSTDLTGTGNTIYFGEGSWLTVV.

V gene TRBV6-5 combines with J gene TRBJ1-4, with D perhaps matching TRBD1 (6 bases). The CDR3 has 13 amino acids. The ends were cut back, 8 bases at V and 4 bases at J, with 11 bases in the middle. CDR1 MNHEY and CDR2 SVGAGI come from the germline V gene. The CDR3 here is CASHGQINEKLFF. Here the CDR3 DNA reads TGTGCCAGCCATGGACAGATTAATGAAAAACTGTTTTTT.

V is TRBV13 and J is TRBJ2-5; 13 bases agree with TRBD2. The germline gives CDR1 PRHDT, CDR2 FYEKMQ (reference sequence). Trimming cost V 5 bases and J 3 bases; bases outside gene matches: 9. The CDR3 contains 17 residues. CDR3 DNA: TGTGCCAGCAGCCCGGGGCCGGGACTAGCGGGGAAAGAGACCCAGTACTTC. Protein sequence: CASSPGPGLAGKETQYF. Full variable domain (remainder filled in from reference TRBV13 and TRBJ2-5): AAGVIQSPRHLIKEKRETATLKCYPIPRHDTVYWYQQGPGQDPQFLISFYEKMQSDKGSIPDRFSAQQFSDYHSELNMSSLELGDSALYFCASSPGPGLAGKETQYFGPGTRLLVL.

This clone was detected a few times. The chain recombines TRBV30 with TRBJ2-2; TRBD1 matches at 7 bases. From germline, CDR1 is GTSNPN and CDR2 SVGIG (reference sequence). J was trimmed by 6 bases and V by 2 bases; bases with no gene match: 12. The CDR3 covers 16 residues. The CDR3 DNA reads as TGTGCCTGGAGTTTCCGGACAGGCTGGGTGGCCGGGGAGCTGTTTTTT. Its translation is CAWSFRTGWVAGELFF.

The J gene is TRBJ2-2, the V gene TRBV29-1, with D possibly TRBD2 on 5 matching bases. V was pared by 2 bases and J by 5 bases, with 12 bases between. CDR1 and CDR2 from the germline V gene are SQVTM and ANQGSEA. The CDR3 has 14 residues. CDR3 sequence reads: CSVEIGKTTGELFF. The CDR3 bases are TGCAGCGTTGAAATCGGGAAGACGACCGGGGAGCTGTTTTTT.

V gene TRBV5-4 combines with J gene TRBJ2-7; 7 bases are a match to TRBD1. The germline V gene has CDR1 SGHNT and CDR2 YYREEE (reference sequence). V trimming: 3 bases; J trimming: 4 bases; junction bases outside the gene matches: 10. This CDR3 contains 15 residues. The CDR3 spells CASSSPTGIGYEQYF. CDR3 coding DNA: TGTGCCAGCAGCTCACCGACAGGGATTGGGTACGAGCAGTACTTC. The whole variable domain, filled in from reference TRBV5-4 and TRBJ2-7, reads ETGVTQSPTHLIKTRGQQVTLRCSSQSGHNTVSWYQQALGQGPQFIFQYYREEENGRGNFPPRFSGLQFPNYSSELNVNALELDDSALYLCASSSPTGIGYEQYFGPGTRLTVT.

The chain is built from TRBV18 and TRBJ2-1; 14 positions agree with TRBD2. Germline values: CDR1 KGHSH, CDR2 LQKENI. The CDR3 is 16 amino acids. With V trimmed by 6 bases and J by 7 bases, 8 bases remained unmatched. This CDR3 is CASSLGTSGGQNEQFF. CDR3 DNA: TGTGCCAGCTCCCTTGGGACTAGCGGGGGTCAGAATGAGCAGTTCTTC.

The rearrangement links TRBV5-1 to TRBJ2-3; 7 bases are shared with TRBD1. The germline CDR1 and CDR2 sequences are SGHRS and YFSETQ. This CDR3 has 13 amino acids. V was pared by 4 bases and J by 5 bases, with 4 bases of the junction left unmatched. The CDR3 sequence is CASSVQGRDTQYF. DNA for the CDR3: TGCGCCAGCAGCGTACAGGGGAGAGATACGCAGTATTTT.

The gene calls are TRBV6-1 and TRBJ1-5; D unresolved. V lost 3 bases and J lost 5, with 8 bases in between. Germline CDR1 is MNHNS and CDR2 is SASEGT. CDR3 length: 13 residues. The DNA for the CDR3 is TGTGCCAGCAGTGATACTTCGGATCAGCCCCAGCATTTT. This codes for CASSDTSDQPQHF.

This chain links TRBV27 with TRBJ2-2; no clear D. This CDR3 has 13 amino acids. Trimming took 0 bases from V and 5 from J, leaving 4 bases between them. Germline lookup yields CDR1 MNHEY and CDR2 SMNVEV (reference sequence). Here the CDR3 DNA reads TGTGCCAGCAGTTTATCCTTTACCGGGGAGCTGTTTTTT. It is translated as CASSLSFTGELFF.

The chain links TRBV28 to TRBJ1-2; D is unresolved. Germline assignment: CDR1 MDHEN and CDR2 SYDVKM. The CDR3 is 16 residues long. The V and J ends lost 5 bases and 5 bases respectively, with 21 bases between them. CDR3 sequence reads: CASSRNEGRGGYGYTF. CDR3 nucleotides: TGTGCCAGCAGTCGCAACGAAGGTCGGGGAGGTTATGGCTACACCTTC.

The gene calls are TRBV7-9 and TRBJ2-5, with D hard to call. V lost 1 base and J lost 2, with 14 bases in between. Germline V gene sequence: CDR1 SEHNR, CDR2 FQNEAQ (reference sequence). The CDR3 consists of 16 residues. CDR3 amino acids: CASSLGLSPTQETQYF. The CDR3 bases are TGTGCCAGCAGCTTAGGTTTGTCCCCAACTCAAGAGACCCAGTACTTC.

This chain uses TRBV7-9 with TRBJ2-1; D might be TRBD2 (5 bases). V lost 2 bases, J lost 1 base, and 12 bases lay in between. The CDR3 is made up of 16 amino acids. Per the germline V gene, CDR1 is SEHNR and CDR2 is FQNEAQ (reference sequence). The chain's CDR3 is CASSLYGGGSYNEQFF. CDR3 DNA: TGTGCCAGCAGCTTATATGGTGGAGGTTCCTACAATGAGCAGTTCTTC.

This clone has a single count. This chain joins TRBV7-9 and TRBJ1-4; weak D call: TRBD1 (5 bases). Germline CDR1 reads SEHNR; CDR2 reads FQNEAQ (reference sequence). This CDR3 spans 15 amino acids. The germline V and J ends were trimmed by 5 bases and 0 bases, with 10 bases remaining between them. Here the CDR3 reads CASSIDSATNEKLFF. The CDR3 DNA reads TGTGCCAGCAGCATAGACAGTGCAACTAATGAAAAACTGTTTTTT.